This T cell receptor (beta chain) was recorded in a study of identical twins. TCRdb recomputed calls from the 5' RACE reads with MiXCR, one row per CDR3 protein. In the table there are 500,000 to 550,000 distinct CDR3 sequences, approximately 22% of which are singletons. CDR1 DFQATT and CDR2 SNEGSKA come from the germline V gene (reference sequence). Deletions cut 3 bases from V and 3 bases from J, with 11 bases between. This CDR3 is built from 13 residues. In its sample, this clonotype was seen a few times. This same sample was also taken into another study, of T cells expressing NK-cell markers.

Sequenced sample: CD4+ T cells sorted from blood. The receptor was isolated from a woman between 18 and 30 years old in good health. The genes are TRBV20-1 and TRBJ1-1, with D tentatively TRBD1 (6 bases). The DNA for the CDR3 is TGCAGTGCTAGGGAGGGGGGGGACACTGAAGCTTTCTTT. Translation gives CSAREGGDTEAFF.